This is a list of T cell receptor beta chains from one sample in a study of beta chain features in type 1 diabetes. The repertoire was sequenced with immunoSEQ multiplex PCR; TCRdb's copy has only in-frame clones and lacks some. The table has approximately 360,000 clones, roughly an eighth seen once. Input material: naive CD4+ T cells from blood. Source of these receptors: a woman between 18 and 30 years old with type 1 diabetes. Both conserved end residues are part of each CDR3. A D gene is named only where the DNA matches it firmly. Clone size appears in some rows only: once, few, many, or a class for an expanded clone.

V gene: TRBV2
J gene: TRBJ2-5
D gene: .
clone size: .
CDR3 protein: CASTRRQLTQETQYF
CDR3 DNA: TGTGCCAGCACCAGACGACAGCTAACACAAGAGACCCAGTACTTC

V gene: TRBV7-9
J gene: TRBJ1-4
D gene: .
clone size: .
CDR3 protein: CASSRGQTDNEKLFF
CDR3 DNA: TGTGCCAGCAGCCGCGGACAGACGGATAATGAAAAACTGTTTTTT

V gene: TRBV29-1
J gene: TRBJ2-2
D gene: TRBD1
clone size: few
CDR3 protein: CSVVTGVNTGELFF
CDR3 DNA: TGCAGCGTTGTAACAGGGGTGAACACCGGGGAGCTGTTTTTT

V gene: TRBV9
J gene: TRBJ2-1
D gene: TRBD2
clone size: .
CDR3 protein: CASRETSGTHNEQFF
CDR3 DNA: TGTGCCAGCAGAGAGACTAGCGGGACCCACAATGAGCAGTTCTTC

V gene: TRBV5-1
J gene: TRBJ1-5
D gene: TRBD1
clone size: .
CDR3 protein: CASSLVTGVNQPQHF
CDR3 DNA: TGCGCCAGCAGCTTGGTTACAGGGGTCAATCAGCCCCAGCATTTT

V gene: TRBV6-5
J gene: TRBJ2-5
D gene: TRBD2
clone size: few
CDR3 protein: CASSYDGGAVRETQYF
CDR3 DNA: TGTGCCAGCAGTTACGACGGGGGGGCAGTTCGGGAGACCCAGTACTTC

V gene: TRBV25-1
J gene: TRBJ2-7
D gene: TRBD1
clone size: .
CDR3 protein: CASSAVTGVYEQYF
CDR3 DNA: TGTGCCAGCAGTGCGGTAACAGGGGTCTACGAGCAGTACTTC

V gene: TRBV5-1
J gene: TRBJ2-7
D gene: TRBD2
clone size: few
CDR3 protein: CASRTSGRYEQYF
CDR3 DNA: TGCGCCAGCAGGACTAGCGGGAGATACGAGCAGTACTTC

V gene: TRBV7-9
J gene: TRBJ2-7
D gene: .
clone size: .
CDR3 protein: CASSPKTGNPYEQYF
CDR3 DNA: TGTGCCAGCAGCCCCAAGACAGGCAACCCCTACGAGCAGTACTTC

V gene: TRBV5-6
J gene: TRBJ1-2
D gene: TRBD1
clone size: .
CDR3 protein: CASSFNDRVNGYTF
CDR3 DNA: TGTGCCAGCAGCTTCAACGACAGGGTGAATGGCTACACCTTC

V gene: TRBV18
J gene: TRBJ1-2
D gene: .
clone size: .
CDR3 protein: CASSLSVSRGGSNYGYTF
CDR3 DNA: TGTGCCAGCTCCCTCTCAGTATCAAGGGGCGGAAGCAACTATGGCTACACCTTC

V gene: TRBV2
J gene: TRBJ1-4
D gene: TRBD1
clone size: few
CDR3 protein: CASSPLDREKLFF
CDR3 DNA: TGTGCCAGCAGTCCCCTGGACAGGGAAAAACTGTTTTTT

V gene: TRBV5-1
J gene: TRBJ2-5
D gene: .
clone size: .
CDR3 protein: CASSLAGPQETQYF
CDR3 DNA: TGCGCCAGCAGCTTGGCTGGGCCCCAAGAGACCCAGTACTTC

V gene: TRBV18
J gene: TRBJ2-3
D gene: .
clone size: few
CDR3 protein: CASAGSMADTQYF
CDR3 DNA: TGTGCCAGCGCAGGGTCTATGGCAGATACGCAGTATTTT

V gene: TRBV6-6
J gene: TRBJ1-1
D gene: .
clone size: few
CDR3 protein: CASSYSPGDTEAFF
CDR3 DNA: TGTGCCAGCAGTTACTCTCCCGGGGACACTGAAGCTTTCTTT

V gene: TRBV15
J gene: TRBJ2-2
D gene: .
clone size: few
CDR3 protein: CATGPQGYTGELFF
CDR3 DNA: TGTGCCACCGGCCCCCAGGGTTACACCGGGGAGCTGTTTTTT

V gene: TRBV11-2
J gene: TRBJ2-7
D gene: .
clone size: .
CDR3 protein: CASSSRLNSYEQYF
CDR3 DNA: TGTGCCAGCAGCTCTCGACTAAACTCCTACGAGCAGTACTTC

V gene: TRBV10-3
J gene: TRBJ2-5
D gene: .
clone size: few
CDR3 protein: CAISEPGTKETQYF
CDR3 DNA: TGTGCCATCAGTGAGCCAGGGACAAAAGAGACCCAGTACTTC

V gene: TRBV4-3
J gene: TRBJ2-4
D gene: TRBD2
clone size: few
CDR3 protein: CASSQVLAGVGDIQYF
CDR3 DNA: TGCGCCAGCAGCCAAGTACTAGCGGGAGTAGGTGACATTCAGTACTTC

V gene: TRBV7-2
J gene: TRBJ2-7
D gene: TRBD2
clone size: .
CDR3 protein: CASSPGLAASYEQYF
CDR3 DNA: TGTGCCAGCAGCCCAGGACTAGCGGCTTCCTACGAGCAGTACTTC

V gene: TRBV6-5
J gene: TRBJ1-5
D gene: .
clone size: .
CDR3 protein: CASSYSRGNSNQPQHF
CDR3 DNA: TGTGCCAGCAGTTACTCCAGGGGAAATAGCAATCAGCCCCAGCATTTT

V gene: TRBV7-2
J gene: TRBJ2-2
D gene: .
clone size: few
CDR3 protein: CASSSVEVPRELFF
CDR3 DNA: TGTGCCAGCAGCTCCGTTGAGGTACCACGGGAGCTGTTTTTT

V gene: TRBV12-5
J gene: TRBJ2-2
D gene: .
clone size: few
CDR3 protein: CASGFGGTGELFF
CDR3 DNA: TGTGCTAGTGGTTTCGGGGGCACCGGGGAGCTGTTTTTT

V gene: TRBV19
J gene: TRBJ1-2
D gene: TRBD1
clone size: .
CDR3 protein: CASRRQGVDYGYTF
CDR3 DNA: TGTGCCAGTAGGAGACAGGGGGTGGACTATGGCTACACCTTC

V gene: TRBV11-2
J gene: TRBJ2-7
D gene: TRBD2
clone size: .
CDR3 protein: CASSLAPPGGLYEQYF
CDR3 DNA: TGTGCCAGCAGCTTAGCCCCCCCGGGGGGGCTCTACGAGCAGTACTTC

V gene: TRBV30
J gene: TRBJ1-2
D gene: TRBD1
clone size: .
CDR3 protein: CAWSVLGQGAGYTF
CDR3 DNA: TGTGCCTGGAGTGTACTAGGCCAGGGGGCCGGGTACACCTTC

V gene: TRBV30
J gene: TRBJ2-3
D gene: TRBD2
clone size: few
CDR3 protein: CAHGAGASDTQYF
CDR3 DNA: TGTGCTCATGGGGCGGGAGCGTCAGATACGCAGTATTTT

V gene: TRBV7-9
J gene: TRBJ2-1
D gene: TRBD1
clone size: .
CDR3 protein: CASMQQGAINNEQFF
CDR3 DNA: TGTGCCAGCATGCAACAGGGGGCGATTAACAATGAGCAGTTCTTC

V gene: TRBV2
J gene: TRBJ2-5
D gene: .
clone size: few
CDR3 protein: CASTGREETQYF
CDR3 DNA: TGTGCCAGCACAGGCAGGGAAGAGACCCAGTACTTC

V gene: TRBV28
J gene: TRBJ2-7
D gene: TRBD1
clone size: few
CDR3 protein: CASRPGTGHYEQYF
CDR3 DNA: TGTGCCAGCAGGCCCGGGACAGGGCACTACGAGCAGTACTTC

V gene: TRBV9
J gene: TRBJ2-3
D gene: TRBD1
clone size: few
CDR3 protein: CASSGRGGWVDTQYF
CDR3 DNA: TGTGCCAGCAGCGGAAGAGGGGGCTGGGTAGATACGCAGTATTTT

V gene: TRBV5-6
J gene: TRBJ1-2
D gene: .
clone size: once
CDR3 protein: CASSLQGTGGYTF
CDR3 DNA: TGTGCCAGCAGCTTGCAGGGAACGGGCGGCTACACCTTC

V gene: TRBV29-1
J gene: TRBJ1-5
D gene: .
clone size: few
CDR3 protein: CSVAGEGGQPQHF
CDR3 DNA: TGCAGCGTTGCTGGGGAGGGAGGGCAGCCCCAGCATTTT

V gene: TRBV30
J gene: TRBJ1-3
D gene: .
clone size: few
CDR3 protein: CAWSRYRAGNTIYF
CDR3 DNA: TGTGCCTGGAGTCGGTACAGGGCTGGAAACACCATATATTTT

V gene: TRBV28
J gene: TRBJ2-3
D gene: TRBD2
clone size: few
CDR3 protein: CASSPGLASDTQYF
CDR3 DNA: TGTGCCAGCAGTCCCGGACTAGCGTCAGATACGCAGTATTTT

V gene: TRBV5-6
J gene: TRBJ2-1
D gene: .
clone size: .
CDR3 protein: CASSSEDFAPQFF
CDR3 DNA: TGTGCCAGCAGCTCGGAGGATTTCGCTCCGCAGTTCTTC

V gene: TRBV7-2
J gene: TRBJ2-3
D gene: TRBD1
clone size: .
CDR3 protein: CASSYRTGGSDTQYF
CDR3 DNA: TGTGCCAGCAGCTATAGGACAGGGGGGTCAGATACGCAGTATTTT

V gene: TRBV18
J gene: TRBJ2-1
D gene: .
clone size: .
CDR3 protein: CASSPRSPLDNEQFF
CDR3 DNA: TGTGCCAGCTCACCGAGGAGTCCCTTGGACAATGAGCAGTTCTTC

V gene: TRBV4-1
J gene: TRBJ2-1
D gene: .
clone size: few
CDR3 protein: CASSQENRDFYNEQFF
CDR3 DNA: TGCGCCAGCAGCCAAGAGAACCGGGACTTCTACAATGAGCAGTTCTTC

V gene: TRBV28
J gene: TRBJ1-1
D gene: .
clone size: few
CDR3 protein: CASISGVEAEAFF
CDR3 DNA: TGTGCCAGCATCTCGGGGGTTGAGGCTGAAGCTTTCTTT

V gene: TRBV2
J gene: TRBJ2-2
D gene: .
clone size: .
CDR3 protein: CASSPESRAGELFF
CDR3 DNA: TGTGCCAGCAGTCCCGAGTCCCGGGCCGGGGAGCTGTTTTTT

V gene: TRBV4-1
J gene: TRBJ1-2
D gene: TRBD1
clone size: .
CDR3 protein: CASRVTLGQGALYRSNYGYTF
CDR3 DNA: TGCGCCAGCAGGGTTACTTTGGGACAGGGGGCTCTATACAGGAGTAACTATGGCTACACCTTC

V gene: TRBV29-1
J gene: TRBJ1-1
D gene: TRBD1
clone size: few
CDR3 protein: CSVEYRQGFGAFF
CDR3 DNA: TGCAGCGTTGAATACCGACAGGGGTTCGGGGCTTTCTTT

V gene: TRBV2
J gene: TRBJ2-1
D gene: TRBD2
clone size: .
CDR3 protein: CASSGERDYNEQFF
CDR3 DNA: TGTGCCAGCAGTGGGGAGCGGGACTACAATGAGCAGTTCTTC

V gene: TRBV5-1
J gene: TRBJ1-6
D gene: .
clone size: .
CDR3 protein: CASSLGAASGSEPLHF
CDR3 DNA: TGCGCCAGCAGTCTCGGAGCGGCCTCGGGTAGTGAACCCCTCCACTTT

V gene: TRBV10-3
J gene: TRBJ1-1
D gene: .
clone size: few
CDR3 protein: CAISQAGPPNTEAFF
CDR3 DNA: TGTGCCATCAGTCAGGCGGGACCACCAAACACTGAAGCTTTCTTT

V gene: TRBV4-3
J gene: TRBJ2-5
D gene: TRBD1
clone size: few
CDR3 protein: CASSQSGQGEETQYF
CDR3 DNA: TGCGCCAGCAGCCAGTCGGGACAGGGCGAAGAGACCCAGTACTTC

V gene: TRBV15
J gene: TRBJ2-2
D gene: .
clone size: few
CDR3 protein: CATSRPLGTGGRAGELFF
CDR3 DNA: TGTGCCACCAGCAGACCCCTCGGGACGGGGGGCCGGGCCGGGGAGCTGTTTTTT

V gene: TRBV9
J gene: TRBJ2-5
D gene: TRBD1
clone size: few
CDR3 protein: CASSPTGVGETQYF
CDR3 DNA: TGTGCCAGCAGCCCGACAGGGGTCGGGGAGACCCAGTACTTC

V gene: TRBV7-9
J gene: TRBJ2-3
D gene: TRBD1
clone size: .
CDR3 protein: CASSFGTASTDTQYF
CDR3 DNA: TGTGCCAGCAGCTTCGGGACAGCCTCCACAGATACGCAGTATTTT

V gene: TRBV5-4
J gene: TRBJ2-7
D gene: TRBD2
clone size: few
CDR3 protein: CASSLGGGSLAATYEQYF
CDR3 DNA: TGTGCCAGCAGCTTGGGTGGGGGATCACTAGCGGCGACCTACGAGCAGTACTTC

V gene: TRBV10-3
J gene: TRBJ2-1
D gene: TRBD2
clone size: .
CDR3 protein: CAISEHTSGGTSNEQFF
CDR3 DNA: TGTGCCATCAGTGAGCATACTAGCGGGGGGACCTCCAATGAGCAGTTCTTC

V gene: TRBV29-1
J gene: TRBJ2-3
D gene: TRBD2
clone size: .
CDR3 protein: CSVRLAMSTDTQYF
CDR3 DNA: TGCAGCGTCCGACTAGCGATGAGCACAGATACGCAGTATTTT

V gene: TRBV10-3
J gene: TRBJ2-1
D gene: TRBD2
clone size: few
CDR3 protein: CAIRSSGRVLNEQFF
CDR3 DNA: TGTGCCATCAGGTCTAGCGGGAGGGTTTTGAATGAGCAGTTCTTC

V gene: TRBV5-6
J gene: TRBJ2-1
D gene: .
clone size: few
CDR3 protein: CASSLGTFYNEQFF
CDR3 DNA: TGTGCCAGCAGCTTGGGGACATTCTACAATGAGCAGTTCTTC

V gene: TRBV7-2
J gene: TRBJ1-2
D gene: .
clone size: few
CDR3 protein: CASTEGPGYYGYTF
CDR3 DNA: TGTGCCAGCACCGAAGGGCCAGGGTACTATGGCTACACCTTC

V gene: TRBV28
J gene: TRBJ2-5
D gene: TRBD1
clone size: few
CDR3 protein: CASSTGGNGEQTQYF
CDR3 DNA: TGTGCCAGCAGCACAGGGGGAAACGGTGAACAGACCCAGTACTTC